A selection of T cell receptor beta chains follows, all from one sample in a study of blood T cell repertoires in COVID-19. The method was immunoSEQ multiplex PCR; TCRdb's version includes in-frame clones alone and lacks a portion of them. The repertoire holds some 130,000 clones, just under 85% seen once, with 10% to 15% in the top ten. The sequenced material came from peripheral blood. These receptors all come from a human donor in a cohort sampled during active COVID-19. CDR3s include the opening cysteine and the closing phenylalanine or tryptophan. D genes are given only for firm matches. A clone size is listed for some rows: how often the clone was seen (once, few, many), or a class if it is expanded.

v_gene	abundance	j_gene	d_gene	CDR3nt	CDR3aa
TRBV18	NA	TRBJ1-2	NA	TGTGCCAGCTCACCATCGGAGGGCTATGGCTACACCTTC	CASSPSEGYGYTF
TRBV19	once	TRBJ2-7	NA	TGTGCCAGTAGTATGAGTCCCTCCTACGAGCAGTACTTC	CASSMSPSYEQYF
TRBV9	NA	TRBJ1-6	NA	TGTGCCAGCAGCGTAGACTTTTTTCCGCATTCACCCCTCCACTTT	CASSVDFFPHSPLHF
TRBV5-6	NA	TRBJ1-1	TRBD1	TGTGCCAGCAGCTCCTGGGACAGGATGAACACTGAAGCTTTCTTT	CASSSWDRMNTEAFF
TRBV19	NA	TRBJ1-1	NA	TGTGCCAGTAGTTTCAGGGGTAACACTGAAGCTTTCTTT	CASSFRGNTEAFF
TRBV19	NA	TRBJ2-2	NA	TGTGCCAGTAGTGGACTCTCCGGGACATACACCGGGGAGCTGTTTTTT	CASSGLSGTYTGELFF
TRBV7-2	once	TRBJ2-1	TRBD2	TGTGCCAGCAGCCGTCCTGGTGCGGGACTAGGAAGCAATGAGCAGTTCTTC	CASSRPGAGLGSNEQFF
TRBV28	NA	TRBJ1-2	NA	TGTGCCAGCAGTTTAAGGGGGGGGGCGGTCTGGGGCTACACCTTC	CASSLRGGAVWGYTF
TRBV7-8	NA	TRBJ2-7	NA	TGTGCCAGCAGCAAAAGTGCGGCGAGGGGGGGCTTTTACGAGCAGTACTTC	CASSKSAARGGFYEQYF
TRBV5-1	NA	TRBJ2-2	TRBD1	TGCGCCAGTTCCGGGACAGGGTGGACCGGGGAGCTGTTTTTT	CASSGTGWTGELFF
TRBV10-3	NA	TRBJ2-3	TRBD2	TGTGCCGGGAACGGGGGGGCCGTCACAGATACGCAGTATTTT	CAGNGGAVTDTQYF
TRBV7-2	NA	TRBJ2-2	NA	TGTGCCAGCAGCTTAGGGCAGGTTTCCGGGGAGCTGTTTTTT	CASSLGQVSGELFF
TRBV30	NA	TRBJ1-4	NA	TGTGCCTGGAGTCCTTATGCAACTAATGAAAAACTGTTTTTT	CAWSPYATNEKLFF
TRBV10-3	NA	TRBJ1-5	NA	TGTGCCATCAGTGAGTCTCCCATCGGGGAGGGATATAGCAATCAGCCCCAGCATTTT	CAISESPIGEGYSNQPQHF
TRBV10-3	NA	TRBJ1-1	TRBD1	TGTGCCATCAGTGCAGGGGACAGCATGAACACTGAAGCTTTCTTT	CAISAGDSMNTEAFF
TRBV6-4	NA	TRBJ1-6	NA	TGTGCCAGCAGCCACCTCCGGAGCAGGGCCTCCATAACGTATGGTTCACCCCTCCACTTT	CASSHLRSRASITYGSPLHF
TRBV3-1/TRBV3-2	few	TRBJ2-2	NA	TGTGCCAGCAGCCCCGCGAACACCGGGGAGCTGTTTTTT	CASSPANTGELFF
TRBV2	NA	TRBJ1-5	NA	TGTGCCAGCAGTGACCAGGAAACAGGGACAAGTTGGGGGCAGCCCCAGCATTTT	CASSDQETGTSWGQPQHF
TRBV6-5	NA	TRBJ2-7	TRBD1	TGTGCCAGCAGTTACTCGACGGACAGGGGTTCCTACGAGCAGTACTTC	CASSYSTDRGSYEQYF
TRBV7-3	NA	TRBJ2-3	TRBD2	TGTGCCAGCAGCTTAACGGGCGGGAGAAGCACAGATACGCAGTATTTT	CASSLTGGRSTDTQYF
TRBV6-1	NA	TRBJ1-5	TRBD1	TGTGCCAGCAGTGAAAACAGGGGGGAAACTCAGCCCCAGCATTTT	CASSENRGETQPQHF
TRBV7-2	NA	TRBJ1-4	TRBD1	TGTGCCAGCAGCCCCCGGAGCCCTGACAGGGGAGGACTGTTTTTT	CASSPRSPDRGGLFF
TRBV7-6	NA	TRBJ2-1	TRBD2	TGTGCCAGCAGCTTAACGGGGGGGCCTCTGGATGAGCAGTTCTTC	CASSLTGGPLDEQFF
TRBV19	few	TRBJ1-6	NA	TGTGCCAGTATTCCGGGGGGGGCAGGGCTCTCCTATAATTCACCCCTCCACTTT	CASIPGGAGLSYNSPLHF
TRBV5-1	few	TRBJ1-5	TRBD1	TGCGCCAGCAGCGCCGGGACAGGGGCATTTCAGCCCCAGCATTTT	CASSAGTGAFQPQHF
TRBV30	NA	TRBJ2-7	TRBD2	TGTGCCTGGGGGACCGGGGGGTTGCTCCACGAGCAGTACTTC	CAWGTGGLLHEQYF
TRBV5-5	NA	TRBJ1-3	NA	TGTGCCAGCATGGTCCGTCGGGCAGGGCATCTAACTGGAAACACCATATATTTT	CASMVRRAGHLTGNTIYF
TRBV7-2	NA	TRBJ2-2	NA	TGTGCCAGCAGCCCCACGGTAAACACCGGGGAGCTGTTTTTT	CASSPTVNTGELFF
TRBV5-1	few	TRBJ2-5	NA	TGCGCCAGCAGCCAGAGGCCAGCTCAAGAGACCCAGTACTTC	CASSQRPAQETQYF
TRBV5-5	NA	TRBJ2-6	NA	TGTGCCAGCAGCTTGAAGGGGGAAGGGTCTGGGGCCAACGTCCTGACTTTC	CASSLKGEGSGANVLTF
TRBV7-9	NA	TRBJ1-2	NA	TGTGCCAGCACCACTGCGGGTGGGTTTCAGGCATCCCCCTATGGCTACACCTTC	CASTTAGGFQASPYGYTF
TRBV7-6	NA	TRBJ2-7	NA	TGTGCCAGCAGCAGACAAACAGATTACGAGCAGTACTTC	CASSRQTDYEQYF
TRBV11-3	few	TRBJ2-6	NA	TGTGCCAGCAGCCTCCAGGGGGGCTCTGGGGCCAACGTCCTGACTTTC	CASSLQGGSGANVLTF
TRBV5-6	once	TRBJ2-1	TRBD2	TGTGCCAGCAGTCACCAAATTAGCGGGTTCTACAATGAGCAGTTCTTC	CASSHQISGFYNEQFF
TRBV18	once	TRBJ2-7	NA	TGTGCCAGCTCTCAGGGTCCAGCCTCTCGGGAGCAGTACTTC	CASSQGPASREQYF
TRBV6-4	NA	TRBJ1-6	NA	TGTGCCAGCAGTGACTCAGGGAAGGGAGGATCACCCCTCCACTTT	CASSDSGKGGSPLHF
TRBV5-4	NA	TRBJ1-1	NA	TGTGCCAGCAGCCAATGGGCCCGGAACACTGAAGCTTTCTTT	CASSQWARNTEAFF
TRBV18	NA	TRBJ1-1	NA	TGTGCCAGCTCACCCGGGGACAAATGGGACACTGAAGCTTTCTTT	CASSPGDKWDTEAFF
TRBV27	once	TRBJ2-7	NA	TGTGCCAGCGGCCTTGGGCACGAGCAGTACTTC	CASGLGHEQYF
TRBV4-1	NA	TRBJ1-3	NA	TGCGCCAGCAGCCACTCCCCTACAGGAGTCACTGGAAACACCATATATTTT	CASSHSPTGVTGNTIYF
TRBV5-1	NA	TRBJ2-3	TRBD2	TGCGCCAGCAGCTTGGCCCCGCCCGGACTAGCCGGAAATACGCAGTATTTT	CASSLAPPGLAGNTQYF
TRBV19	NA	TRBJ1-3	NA	TGTGCCAGTACTAGGGAAGGACAGCTCTTTGTAAACACCATATATTTT	CASTREGQLFVNTIYF
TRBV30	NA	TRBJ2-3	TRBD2	TGTGCCTGGATTCCGGGGGGGCCGCATACGCAGTATTTT	CAWIPGGPHTQYF
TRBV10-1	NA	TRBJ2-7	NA	TGCGCCAGCAGCCCCGCGGGGGCGACCTACGAGCAGTACTTC	CASSPAGATYEQYF
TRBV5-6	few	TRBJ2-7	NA	TGTGCCAGCAGCTTGGCCTGGCGGTACGAGCAGTACTTC	CASSLAWRYEQYF
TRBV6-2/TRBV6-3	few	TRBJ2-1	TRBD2	TGTGCCAGCAGTTACGCGATAGCGGGGGACAATGAGCAGTTCTTC	CASSYAIAGDNEQFF
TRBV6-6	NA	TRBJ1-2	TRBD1	TGTGCCAGCAGTCTCATCCCCACCGGGACAGGGGAGGATGGCTACACCTTC	CASSLIPTGTGEDGYTF
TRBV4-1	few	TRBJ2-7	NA	TGCGCCAGCAGCCAAGCTATCGACTACGAGCAGTACTTC	CASSQAIDYEQYF
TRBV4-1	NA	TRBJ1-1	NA	TGCGCCAGCAGCCAAGATTTCGGGTTGGGTGAAGCTTTCTTT	CASSQDFGLGEAFF
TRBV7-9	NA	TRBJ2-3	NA	TGTGCCAGCAGCTTAGTATTCTCAGATACGCAGTATTTT	CASSLVFSDTQYF
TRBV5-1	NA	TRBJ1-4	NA	TGCGCCAGCAGCCTTGGCCATAATGAAAAACTGTTTTTT	CASSLGHNEKLFF
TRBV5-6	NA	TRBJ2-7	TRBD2	TGTGCCAGCAGTTTAGCGGGGGGGAGTGAGCAGTACTTC	CASSLAGGSEQYF
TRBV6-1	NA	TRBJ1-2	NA	TGTGCCAGCAGTGAAGCAGGTCCTTCTTCGGGTGGCTACACCTTC	CASSEAGPSSGGYTF
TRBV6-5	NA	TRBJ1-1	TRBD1	TGTACCAGCTCCCCAATGACAGGGTTCGCTTTCTTT	CTSSPMTGFAFF
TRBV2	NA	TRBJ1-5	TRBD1	TGTGCCAGCGAGGGGGCCGGGAATCAGCCCCAGCATTTT	CASEGAGNQPQHF
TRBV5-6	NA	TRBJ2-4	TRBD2	TGTGCCAGCAGCGTTAATAGCGGGGGAGACATTCAGTACTTC	CASSVNSGGDIQYF
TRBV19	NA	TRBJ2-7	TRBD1	TGTGCCAGTAGTAGCCCGGGACAGCTAACCTACGAGCAGTACTTC	CASSSPGQLTYEQYF
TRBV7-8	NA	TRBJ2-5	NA	TGTGCCAGCAGCTCGGGACCGGGAGTCCAAGAGACCCAGTACTTC	CASSSGPGVQETQYF
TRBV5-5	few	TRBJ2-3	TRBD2	TGTGCCAGCAGCTTAGGCGGGGGGGCCACAGATACGCAGTATTTT	CASSLGGGATDTQYF